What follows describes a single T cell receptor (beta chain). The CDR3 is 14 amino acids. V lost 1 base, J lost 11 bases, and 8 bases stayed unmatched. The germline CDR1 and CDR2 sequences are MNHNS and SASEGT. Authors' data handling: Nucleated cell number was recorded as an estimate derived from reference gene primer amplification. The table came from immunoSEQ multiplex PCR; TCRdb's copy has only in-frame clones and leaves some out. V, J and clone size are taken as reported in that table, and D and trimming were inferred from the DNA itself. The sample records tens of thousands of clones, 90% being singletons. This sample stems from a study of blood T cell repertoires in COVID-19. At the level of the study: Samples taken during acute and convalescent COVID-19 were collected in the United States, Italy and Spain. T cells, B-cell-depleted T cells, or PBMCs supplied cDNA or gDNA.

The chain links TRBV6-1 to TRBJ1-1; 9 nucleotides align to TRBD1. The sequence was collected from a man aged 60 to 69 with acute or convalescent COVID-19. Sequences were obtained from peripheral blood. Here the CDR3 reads CASSEDPGTGRAFF. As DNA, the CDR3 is TGTGCCAGCAGTGAAGATCCCGGGACAGGGCGGGCTTTCTTT.